This entry describes one T cell receptor (beta chain). V was clipped by 4 bases and J by 4 bases; unmatched bases: 5. CDR1 and CDR2 from the germline V gene are SEHNR and FQNEAQ (reference sequence). The CDR3 spans 15 residues. The study drew its donors from healthy HIV-negative adults without recent acute infections or vaccinations. This entry belongs to a study of shared clonotypes between healthy human individuals. Clones were sequenced by immunoSEQ multiplex PCR, and TCRdb holds only the in-frame ones, with some missing. The sample has about half a million clones, around 80% seen once. Sequencing input: PBMCs. The clonotype was recovered from a woman between 40 and 55 years old in good health. Some clones in this sample may be carry-over from other donors' samples. This sequence joins TRBV7-9 and TRBJ2-1; 9 bases agree with TRBD2. CDR3 amino acids: CASSYLAGLYNEQFF. CDR3 bases: TGTGCCAGCAGCTATCTAGCGGGATTATACAATGAGCAGTTCTTC. Full variable domain (missing parts from reference TRBV7-9 and TRBJ2-1): DTGVSQNPRHKITKRGQNVTFRCDPISEHNRLYWYRQTLGQGPEFLTYFQNEAQLEKSRLLSDRFSAERPKGSFSTLEIQRTEQGDSAMYLCASSYLAGLYNEQFFGPGTRLTVL.